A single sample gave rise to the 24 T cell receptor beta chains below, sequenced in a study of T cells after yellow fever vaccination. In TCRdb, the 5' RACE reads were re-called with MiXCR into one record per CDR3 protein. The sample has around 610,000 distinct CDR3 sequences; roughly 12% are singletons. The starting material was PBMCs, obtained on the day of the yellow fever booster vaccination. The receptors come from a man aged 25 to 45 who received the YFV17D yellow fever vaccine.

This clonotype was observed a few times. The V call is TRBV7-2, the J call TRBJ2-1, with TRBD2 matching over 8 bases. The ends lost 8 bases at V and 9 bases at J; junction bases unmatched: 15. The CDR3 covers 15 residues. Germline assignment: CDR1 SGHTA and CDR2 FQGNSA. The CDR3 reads CASRGGPAGAAEQFF. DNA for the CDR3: TGTGCCAGCCGGGGGGGCCCAGCGGGAGCCGCTGAGCAGTTCTTC. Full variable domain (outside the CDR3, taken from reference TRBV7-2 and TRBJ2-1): GAGVSQSPSNKVTEKGKDVELRCDPISGHTALYWYRQSLGQGLEFLIYFQGNSAPDKSGLPSDRFSAERTGGSVSTLTIQRTQQEDSAVYLCASRGGPAGAAEQFFGPGTRLTVL.

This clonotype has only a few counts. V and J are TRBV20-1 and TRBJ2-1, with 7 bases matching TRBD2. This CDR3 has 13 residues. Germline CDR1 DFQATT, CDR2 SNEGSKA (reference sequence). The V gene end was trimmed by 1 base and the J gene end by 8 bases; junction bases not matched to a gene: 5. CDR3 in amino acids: CSARVLAGDEQFF. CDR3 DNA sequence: TGCAGTGCTAGAGTTCTGGCGGGAGATGAGCAGTTCTTC.

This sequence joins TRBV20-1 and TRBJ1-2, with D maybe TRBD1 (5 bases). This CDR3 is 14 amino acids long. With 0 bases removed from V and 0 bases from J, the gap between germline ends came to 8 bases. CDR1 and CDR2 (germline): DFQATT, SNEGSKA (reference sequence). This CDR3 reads CSARDTGANYGYTF. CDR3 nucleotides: TGCAGTGCTAGAGATACAGGAGCTAACTATGGCTACACCTTC.

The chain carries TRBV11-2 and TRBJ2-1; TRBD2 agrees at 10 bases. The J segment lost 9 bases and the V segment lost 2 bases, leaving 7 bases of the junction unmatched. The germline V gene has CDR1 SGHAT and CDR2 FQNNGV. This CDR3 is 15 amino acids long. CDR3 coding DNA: TGTGCCAGCAGCTTAACAGCGGGAGGGTCGGGTGAGCAGTTCTTC. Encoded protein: CASSLTAGGSGEQFF.

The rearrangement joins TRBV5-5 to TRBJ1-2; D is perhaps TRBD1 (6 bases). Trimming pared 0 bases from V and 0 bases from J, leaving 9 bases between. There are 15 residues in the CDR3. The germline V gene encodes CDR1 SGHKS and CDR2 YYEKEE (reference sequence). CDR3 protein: CASSLAGATNYGYTF. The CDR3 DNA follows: TGTGCCAGCAGCTTGGCAGGGGCCACTAACTATGGCTACACCTTC.

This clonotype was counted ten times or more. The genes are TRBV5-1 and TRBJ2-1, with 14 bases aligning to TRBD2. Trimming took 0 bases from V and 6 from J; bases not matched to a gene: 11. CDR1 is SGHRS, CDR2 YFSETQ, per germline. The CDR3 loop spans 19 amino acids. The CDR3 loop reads CASSLAGLAGGVRGNEQFF. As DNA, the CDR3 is TGCGCCAGCAGCTTGGCAGGACTAGCGGGAGGCGTCAGGGGCAATGAGCAGTTCTTC.

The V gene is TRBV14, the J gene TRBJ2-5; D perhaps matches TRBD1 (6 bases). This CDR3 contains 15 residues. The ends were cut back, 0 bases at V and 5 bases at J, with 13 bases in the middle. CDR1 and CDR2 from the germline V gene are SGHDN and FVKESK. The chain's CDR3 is CASSQDHTGWETQYF. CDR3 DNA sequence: TGTGCCAGCAGCCAAGACCATACAGGGTGGGAGACCCAGTACTTC.

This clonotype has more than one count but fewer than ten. The CDR3 loop reads CASSLSRGQDTQYF. In DNA form, the CDR3 reads TGTGCCAGCAGCTTAAGCCGGGGGCAGGATACGCAGTATTTT. This chain joins TRBV7-3 and TRBJ2-3; the D gene could be TRBD1 or TRBD2 (6 bases each). The length of the CDR3 is 14 residues. Trimming took off 1 base at V and 6 bases at J, with 11 bases between the two ends. Germline-derived CDR1 and CDR2 are SGHTA and FQGTGA.

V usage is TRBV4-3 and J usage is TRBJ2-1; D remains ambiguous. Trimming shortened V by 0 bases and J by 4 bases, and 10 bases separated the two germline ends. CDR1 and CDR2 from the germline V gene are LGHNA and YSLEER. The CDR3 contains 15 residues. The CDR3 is CASSQEQALYNEQFF. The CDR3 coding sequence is TGCGCCAGCAGCCAAGAACAAGCGCTTTACAATGAGCAGTTCTTC.

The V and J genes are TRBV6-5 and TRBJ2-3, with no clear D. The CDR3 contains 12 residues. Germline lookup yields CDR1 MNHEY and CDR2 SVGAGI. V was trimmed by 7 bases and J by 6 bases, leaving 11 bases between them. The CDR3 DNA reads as TGTGCCAGCAAGTCTAGTTCTGATACGCAGTATTTT. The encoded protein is CASKSSSDTQYF.

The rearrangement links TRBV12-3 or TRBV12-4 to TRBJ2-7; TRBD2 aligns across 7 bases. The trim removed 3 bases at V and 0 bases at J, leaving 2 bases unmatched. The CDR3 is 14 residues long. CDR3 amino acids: CASSLWGGSYEQYF. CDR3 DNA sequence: TGTGCCAGCAGTTTGTGGGGGGGCTCCTACGAGCAGTACTTC.

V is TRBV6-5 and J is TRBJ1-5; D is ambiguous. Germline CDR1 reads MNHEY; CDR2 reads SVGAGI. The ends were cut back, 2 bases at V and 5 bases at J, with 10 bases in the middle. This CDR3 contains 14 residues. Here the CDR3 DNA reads TGTGCCAGCAGTTACGGAGGCGTTGATCAGCCCCAGCATTTT. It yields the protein CASSYGGVDQPQHF.

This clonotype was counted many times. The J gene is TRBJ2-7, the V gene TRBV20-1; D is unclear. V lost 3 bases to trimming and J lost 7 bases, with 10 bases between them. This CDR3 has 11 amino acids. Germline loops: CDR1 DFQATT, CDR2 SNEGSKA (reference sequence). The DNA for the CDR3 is TGCAGTGCTAGGGGAAGCTATGAGCAGTACTTC. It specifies CSARGSYEQYF.

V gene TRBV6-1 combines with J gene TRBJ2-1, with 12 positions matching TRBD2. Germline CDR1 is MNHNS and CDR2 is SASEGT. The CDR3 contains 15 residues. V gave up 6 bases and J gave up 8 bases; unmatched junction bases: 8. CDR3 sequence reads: CASRGLAGGPDEQFF. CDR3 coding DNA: TGTGCCAGCAGAGGCCTAGCGGGAGGGCCTGATGAGCAGTTCTTC.

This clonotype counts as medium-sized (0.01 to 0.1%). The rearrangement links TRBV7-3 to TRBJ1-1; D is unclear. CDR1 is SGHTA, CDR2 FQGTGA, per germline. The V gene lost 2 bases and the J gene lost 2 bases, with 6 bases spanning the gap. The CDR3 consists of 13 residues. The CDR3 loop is CASSLGYNTEAFF. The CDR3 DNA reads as TGTGCCAGCAGCTTAGGCTACAACACTGAAGCTTTCTTT.

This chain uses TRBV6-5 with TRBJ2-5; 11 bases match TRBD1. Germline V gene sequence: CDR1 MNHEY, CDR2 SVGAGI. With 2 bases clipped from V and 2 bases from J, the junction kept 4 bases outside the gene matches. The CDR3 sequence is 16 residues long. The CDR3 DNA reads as TGTGCCAGCAGTTACGGACAGGGGGCCCCTCAAGAGACCCAGTACTTC. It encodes CASSYGQGAPQETQYF.

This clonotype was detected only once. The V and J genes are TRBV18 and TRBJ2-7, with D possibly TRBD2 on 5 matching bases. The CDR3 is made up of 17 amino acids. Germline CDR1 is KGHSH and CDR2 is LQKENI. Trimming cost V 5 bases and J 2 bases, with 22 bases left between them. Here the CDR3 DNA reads TGTGCCAGCTCAGGGTACGGACTGCAACTTCCGACCTACGAGCAGTACTTC. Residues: CASSGYGLQLPTYEQYF. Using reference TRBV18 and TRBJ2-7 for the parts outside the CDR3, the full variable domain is NAGVMQNPRHLVRRRGQEARLRCSPMKGHSHVYWYRQLPEEGLKFMVYLQKENIIDESGMPKERFSAEFPKEGPSILRIQQVVRGDSAAYFCASSGYGLQLPTYEQYFGPGTRLTVT.

The CDR3 DNA sequence: TGTGCCAGCAGTTACATGAATAGGGAGACCCAGTACTTC. This codes for CASSYMNRETQYF. The chain employs TRBV6-5 and TRBJ2-5; D call uncertain. The CDR3 has 13 amino acids. Between the trimmed V and J ends, which lost 2 bases and 5 bases, there was a span of 9 bases. Germline CDR1 and CDR2: MNHEY and SVGAGI.

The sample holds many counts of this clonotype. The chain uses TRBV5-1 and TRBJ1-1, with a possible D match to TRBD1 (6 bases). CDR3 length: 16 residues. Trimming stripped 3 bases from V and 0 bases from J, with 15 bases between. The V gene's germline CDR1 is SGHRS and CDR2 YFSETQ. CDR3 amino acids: CASSSLDGDMNTEAFF. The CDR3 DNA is TGCGCCAGCAGCTCCCTCGACGGGGACATGAACACTGAAGCTTTCTTT.

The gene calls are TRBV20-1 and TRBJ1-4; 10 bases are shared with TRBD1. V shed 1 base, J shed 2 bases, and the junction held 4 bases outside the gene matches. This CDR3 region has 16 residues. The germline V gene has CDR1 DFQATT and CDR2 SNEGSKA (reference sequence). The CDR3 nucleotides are TGCAGTGCTAGAGGGGACAGGGGATTGACTAATGAAAAACTGTTTTTT. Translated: CSARGDRGLTNEKLFF.

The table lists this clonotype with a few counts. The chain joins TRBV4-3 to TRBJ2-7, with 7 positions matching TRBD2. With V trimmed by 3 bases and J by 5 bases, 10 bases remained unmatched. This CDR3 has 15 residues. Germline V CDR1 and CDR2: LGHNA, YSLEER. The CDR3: CASSHGRGEKNEQYF. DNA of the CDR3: TGCGCCAGCAGCCATGGACGGGGGGAAAAGAACGAGCAGTACTTC.

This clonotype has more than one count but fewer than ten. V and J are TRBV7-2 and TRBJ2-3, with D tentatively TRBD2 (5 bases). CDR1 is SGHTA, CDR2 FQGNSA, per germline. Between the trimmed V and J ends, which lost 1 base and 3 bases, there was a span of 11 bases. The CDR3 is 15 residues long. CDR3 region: CASSLVGSTTDTQYF. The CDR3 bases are TGTGCCAGCAGCTTAGTGGGGAGTACAACAGATACGCAGTATTTT.

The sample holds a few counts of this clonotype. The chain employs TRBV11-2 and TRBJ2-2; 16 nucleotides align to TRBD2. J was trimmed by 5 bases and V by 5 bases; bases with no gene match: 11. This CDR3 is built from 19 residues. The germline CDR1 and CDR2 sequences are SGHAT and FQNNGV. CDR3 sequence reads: CASSRPPGLAGGYTGELFF. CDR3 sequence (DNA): TGTGCCAGCAGCCGACCCCCGGGACTAGCGGGAGGGTATACCGGGGAGCTGTTTTTT.

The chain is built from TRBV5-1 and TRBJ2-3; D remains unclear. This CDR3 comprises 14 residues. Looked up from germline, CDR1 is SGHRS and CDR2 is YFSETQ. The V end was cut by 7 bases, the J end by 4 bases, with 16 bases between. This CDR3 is CASRLGLVADTQYF. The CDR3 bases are TGCGCCAGCCGTCTAGGGCTGGTCGCAGATACGCAGTATTTT.